This T cell receptor beta chain is from a study of stem cell transplantation in POMP-related autoinflammatory disease. CDR3 length: 13 amino acids. In germline, CDR1 is LNHDA, CDR2 SQIVND (reference sequence). V lost 5 bases and J lost 4; bases outside the gene matches: 3. The table came from immunoSEQ multiplex PCR; TCRdb's copy has only in-frame clones and leaves some out. This sample has thousands of clones, with 86% found just once. This chain links TRBV19 with TRBJ1-1, with TRBD1 matching 8 bases. The sequence derives from a human donor with POMP-related autoinflammation and immune dysregulation (PRAID). The sequenced sample was Tregs from PBMCs, obtained before stem cell transplantation. Here the CDR3 reads CASSPTGGTEAFF. CDR3 DNA sequence: TGTGCCAGTAGTCCCACAGGGGGCACTGAAGCTTTCTTT.